What follows describes a single T cell receptor (beta chain). The data stem from a study of control samples from healthy donors and cancer patients. Per germline, CDR1 MNHNS and CDR2 SASEGT. The V and J ends lost 2 bases and 6 bases respectively, with 12 bases between them. The CDR3 loop spans 14 amino acids. Profiled with immunoSEQ multiplex PCR; TCRdb holds only in-frame clones, not every one. The table lists 70,000 to 80,000 clones, approximately 91% of them singletons. The receptor comes from a woman aged 45-60 years with colorectal cancer. Sequencing was carried out using PBMCs. V usage is TRBV6-1 and J usage is TRBJ2-3; D gene unclear. CDR3 DNA sequence: TGTGCCAGCAGTGAATCCCAGATCCGGGATACGCAGTATTTT. It yields the protein CASSESQIRDTQYF.